Presented here are 7 T cell receptor beta chains from one specimen sequenced in a study of cytomegalovirus exposure and HLA in healthy donors. The PCR had 60 Vbeta and 13 Jbeta primers. Generated by immunoSEQ multiplex PCR, the TCRdb table keeps only in-frame clones and is missing some. The sample yields about 78,000 clones, roughly 80% seen once. Sequenced input: PBMCs. Source of these receptors: a man aged 50-59 years in good health and CMV-seropositive.

This chain connects TRBV5-1 to TRBJ2-5; 9 positions agree with TRBD2. The CDR3 runs to 15 residues. The ends lost 4 bases at V and 2 bases at J; junction bases unmatched: 6. Per germline, CDR1 SGHRS and CDR2 YFSETQ. The CDR3 coding sequence is TGCGCCAGCAGCGTAGCGGGAGCGAGGCAAGAGACCCAGTACTTC. Its protein is CASSVAGARQETQYF.

This chain connects TRBV7-9 to TRBJ1-5; possibly TRBD1 for D (5 bases). This CDR3 spans 14 amino acids. Germline V gene data show CDR1 as SEHNR and CDR2 as FQNEAQ (reference sequence). V was trimmed by 0 bases and J by 9 bases, leaving 12 bases between them. CDR3 amino acids: CASSLAGGGGPQHF. CDR3 DNA sequence: TGTGCCAGCAGCTTAGCGGGGGGAGGAGGGCCCCAGCATTTT. Filled out from reference TRBV7-9 and TRBJ1-5, the complete variable domain reads DTGVSQNPRHKITKRGQNVTFRCDPISEHNRLYWYRQTLGQGPEFLTYFQNEAQLEKSRLLSDRFSAERPKGSFSTLEIQRTEQGDSAMYLCASSLAGGGGPQHFGDGTRLSIL.

There are a few counts of this clone. V gene TRBV7-2 combines with J gene TRBJ1-4; 9 nucleotides agree with TRBD1. CDR1 SGHTA and CDR2 FQGNSA come from the germline V gene. The CDR3 totals 13 residues. J lost 10 bases, V lost 3 bases, and 3 bases had no gene match. The CDR3 region has the DNA TGTGCCAGCAGCTTGGACAGGGGTCGAAAACTGTTTTTT. Translating it yields CASSLDRGRKLFF.

The chain combines TRBV7-8 with TRBJ2-1; a weak D match, TRBD1 (7 bases). CDR3 length equals 15 residues. Germline loops: CDR1 SGHVS, CDR2 FQNEAQ. Trimming took 4 bases from V and 3 from J, leaving 13 bases between them. CDR3 bases: TGTGCCAGCAGCTCCAGGGGGGCTGACTACAATGAGCAGTTCTTC. This codes for CASSSRGADYNEQFF.

With regard to this clone: A read error may account for a junction end that differs from germline. The same CDR3 also results from other DNA sequences found in this sample. V is TRBV11-3 and J is TRBJ2-3, with TRBD2 matching over 7 bases. The length of the CDR3 is 14 residues. Germline values: CDR1 SGHNT, CDR2 YENEEA. The CDR3 loop reads CASSLGGSTDTQYF. CDR3 nucleotides: TGTGCCAGCAGCTTAGGCGGGAGCACAGATACACAGTATTTT.

The CDR3 DNA sequence: TGCGCCAGCAGCCTCCGGACAGCGAACACCGGGGAGCTGTTTTTT. This translates into CASSLRTANTGELFF. V usage is TRBV5-1 and J usage is TRBJ2-2; perhaps TRBD1 as D (6 bases). Trimming left V 4 bases short and J 0 bases short, with 10 bases between. CDR1 and CDR2 (germline): SGHRS, YFSETQ. This CDR3 comprises 15 residues.

This chain uses TRBV27 with TRBJ1-5, with a possible D match to TRBD1 (6 bases). This CDR3 is built from 18 residues. From germline, CDR1 is MNHEY and CDR2 SMNVEV (reference sequence). The ends were cut back, 5 bases at V and 0 bases at J, with 20 bases in the middle. CDR3 coding DNA: TGTGCCAGCAGTCCCGCCCGCGCACTCAGGGGTAGCAATCAGCCCCAGCATTTT. Amino acids: CASSPARALRGSNQPQHF.